Reported below is one T cell receptor (beta chain). Its matching antigen is unknown. The source of the sample is a study of cytomegalovirus exposure and HLA in healthy donors. The study's findings and limits: An ancestry cluster, one associated with Asian ancestry, reportedly showed fewer N-insertions than the approximately 700-donor mean in a later analysis.

The PCR made use of 60 Vbeta and 13 Jbeta primers. In the source study's methods: The count from a later analysis was 79 million or so unique TCR beta chains, approximately 9.9 million of them shared. Only in-frame clones appear in the TCRdb table, and some are missing; sequencing was by immunoSEQ multiplex PCR. From that table come the V and J calls and clone size; the DNA was used to work out D and trimming. The sample has tens of thousands of clones; roughly 75% are singletons. The V gene lost 0 bases and the J gene lost 4 bases, with 12 bases spanning the gap. The CDR3 length is 14 residues. CDR1 and CDR2 (germline): GTSNPN, SVGIG (reference sequence). Unrecorded immune exposures were likely, despite nominal health at sampling.

The sequence derives from a man in his 60s in good health and CMV-seronegative. This sequence joins TRBV30 and TRBJ2-5, with D possibly TRBD2 on 7 matching bases. The specimen was PBMCs. For the CDR3, the DNA is TGTGCCTGGAGTGTACTGGGGGGGCTAGAGACCCAGTACTTC. This codes for CAWSVLGGLETQYF.